Listed below are T cell receptor beta chains from one sample, sequenced in a study of shared clonotypes between healthy human individuals. Only in-frame clones appear in the TCRdb table, and some are missing; sequencing was by immunoSEQ multiplex PCR. This table has more than 2,000,000 clones, roughly 93% appearing once. The sequenced sample was naive CD4+ T cells from PBMCs. The receptors shown here come from a man between 18 and 29 years old in good health. Some clones in this sample may be carry-over from other donors' samples. CDR3s include the opening cysteine and the closing phenylalanine or tryptophan. The D gene is left open where the match is weak. A clone size is listed for some rows: how often the clone was seen (once, few, many), or a class if it is expanded.

TRBJ1-3 TRBV6-1 . . TGTGCCAGCAGTCTGGGCCAGGTTACAGGAAACACCATATATTTT CASSLGQVTGNTIYF
TRBJ1-5 TRBV27 . . TGTGCCAGCAGGAGAAAAGCACAGGGAGAACAGCCCCAGCATTTT CASRRKAQGEQPQHF
TRBJ2-2 TRBV7-9 . . TGTGCCAGCAGCCAGACAGTTCCCACCGGGGAGCTGTTTTTT CASSQTVPTGELFF
TRBJ2-2 TRBV21-1 . . TGTGCCAGCAGCAATGGACCGGACGACAGGGAGCTGTTTTTT CASSNGPDDRELFF
TRBJ1-1 TRBV28 TRBD1 . TGTGCCAGCAGTTTACCGGGACAGAATAGTATCACTGAAGCTTTCTTT CASSLPGQNSITEAFF
TRBJ1-6 TRBV25-1 . . TGTGCCAGCAGTGACACGGTCAGCCCCTATAATTCACCCCTCCACTTT CASSDTVSPYNSPLHF
TRBJ1-2 TRBV7-2 TRBD1 . TGTGCCAGCACCACCGGGACAGGAGTGAGGGGCTACACCTTC CASTTGTGVRGYTF
TRBJ2-4 TRBV28 . . TGTGCCAGCAGTTCCGGGCGGGGAAACATTCAGTACTTC CASSSGRGNIQYF
TRBJ2-5 TRBV29-1 . . TGCAGCGTCGTGGAGCGGTTCGAAGAGACCCAGTACTTC CSVVERFEETQYF
TRBJ1-2 TRBV9 . . TGTGCCAGCAGCGTAGACCTAGAGAATGGCTACACCTTC CASSVDLENGYTF
TRBJ2-2 TRBV9 TRBD1 . TGTGCCAGCAGCCGCCGGGACAGGGAGAACACCGGGGAGCTGTTTTTT CASSRRDRENTGELFF
TRBJ2-7 TRBV7-5 . . TGTGCCGGAAGCGACAGGGTTGTCTCCGAGCAGTACTTC CAGSDRVVSEQYF
TRBJ2-2 TRBV27 . . TGTGCCAGCAGTGCCCGGGGGACGGACACCGGGGAGCTGTTTTTT CASSARGTDTGELFF
TRBJ2-1 TRBV27 TRBD2 . TGTGCCAGCAGTTACCTAGCGGGAGGGCCGAGTGAGCAGTTCTTC CASSYLAGGPSEQFF
TRBJ1-5 TRBV28 . . TGTGCCAGCAGTTTAAGCGGGTTGGGTCAGCCCCAGCATTTT CASSLSGLGQPQHF
TRBJ1-6 TRBV30 TRBD1 . TGTGCCTGGAGTTCCGGGACAGGGAATTCACCCCTCCACTTT CAWSSGTGNSPLHF
TRBJ1-2 TRBV10-1 . . TGCGCCAGCCCGGTCAGGGAGGGAAGTGGCTACACCTTC CASPVREGSGYTF
TRBJ1-3 TRBV28 . . TGTGCCAGCAGTAACCCCGACAGATACTCTGGAAACACCATATATTTT CASSNPDRYSGNTIYF
TRBJ2-1 TRBV20-1 . . TGCAGTGCCCCGATTGTCCATGAGCAGTTCTTC CSAPIVHEQFF
TRBJ1-1 TRBV6-5 . . TGTGCCAGCAGTTTTAACAACAAGAACACTGAAGCTTTCTTT CASSFNNKNTEAFF
TRBJ2-7 TRBV28 . . TGTGCCAGCAGAGAGCCGGGACACCTTCCCTACGAGCAGTACTTC CASREPGHLPYEQYF
TRBJ2-3 TRBV10-3 TRBD2 . TGTGCCACTGGGACTAGCGGGAGATGGGGTATCTCAGATACGCAGTATTTT CATGTSGRWGISDTQYF
TRBJ1-2 TRBV30 . . TGTGCCTGGAAGACCTATGGCTACACCTTC CAWKTYGYTF
TRBJ2-3 TRBV28 TRBD2 . TGTGCCAGCAGTTTAGGGGGACTATTAACAGATACGCAGTATTTT CASSLGGLLTDTQYF
TRBJ1-1 TRBV5-1 . . TGCGCCAGCAGCCTAAGGAATTTGGGGGCGGTAGGTGAAGCTTTCTTT CASSLRNLGAVGEAFF
TRBJ1-2 TRBV10-3 . . TGTGCCATCAGTGAGGCCGACAGCGGGCACACCTTC CAISEADSGHTF
TRBJ2-1 TRBV7-8 TRBD1 . TGTGCCAGCAGCTTACCCGACAACAGGGGCAATGAGCAGTTCTTC CASSLPDNRGNEQFF
TRBJ2-3 TRBV18 . . TGTGCCAGCTCACCACCGGGGGGAACAGATACGCAGTATTTT CASSPPGGTDTQYF
TRBJ2-2 TRBV5-1 TRBD2 . TGCGCCAGCAGCTTTCTAGCGGGAACCGACACCGGGGAGCTGTTTTTT CASSFLAGTDTGELFF
TRBJ2-1 TRBV5-4 . . TGTGCCAGCAGCGGACAAGTGAGTGAGCAGTTCTTC CASSGQVSEQFF
TRBJ1-2 TRBV11-2 . . TGTGCCAGCAGCATGCCAGACTATGGCTACACCTTC CASSMPDYGYTF
TRBJ2-7 TRBV9 . . TGTGCCAGCAGCGCCAGGCGGGACGACTACGAGCAGTACTTC CASSARRDDYEQYF
TRBJ1-2 TRBV7-8 . once TGTGCCAGCAGCTTTGGACAGACTAACTATGGCTACACCTTC CASSFGQTNYGYTF
TRBJ2-3 TRBV4-1 . . TGCGCCAGCAGGGGGGCCGACACAGATACGCAGTATTTT CASRGADTDTQYF
TRBJ2-2 TRBV7-9 TRBD1 . TGTGCCAGCAGCTCGTGGGACAGGGGGATCACCGGGGAGCTGTTTTTT CASSSWDRGITGELFF
TRBJ2-7 TRBV1 . . TGCACCAGCAGCCAATTCTCGTGGCCCAGTCCCTACGAGCAGTACTTC CTSSQFSWPSPYEQYF
TRBJ2-1 TRBV29-1 . . TGCAGCGTTGAATACAATGAGCAGTTCTTC CSVEYNEQFF
TRBJ1-1 TRBV28 . few TGTGCCAGCAGAGGGGGGACTTTGAGAGACACTGAAGCTTTCTTT CASRGGTLRDTEAFF
TRBJ2-7 TRBV27 . . TGTGCCAGCAGTTTATCGATCGGCCCCCTAAGAAGGGGGATATGCTACGAGCAGTACTTC CASSLSIGPLRRGICYEQYF
TRBJ2-5 TRBV4-3 . . TGCGCCAGCAGCCAAGAATGGTCGCGGGGCCAGTACTTC CASSQEWSRGQYF
TRBJ1-4 TRBV30 TRBD1 few TGTGCCTGGGGACCGGGACAGGGGTTCGAAAAACTGTTTTTT CAWGPGQGFEKLFF
TRBJ2-2 TRBV6-5 . . TGTGCCAGCAGGCGACTTAGCACCGGGGAGCTGTTTTTT CASRRLSTGELFF
TRBJ2-1 TRBV18 TRBD2 . TGTGCCAGCTCACCACCGGCAGGGACTAGCGGGACCTACAATGAGCAGTTCTTC CASSPPAGTSGTYNEQFF
TRBJ2-7 TRBV5-4 TRBD2 . TGTGCCAGCAGTTTCCGGGACTACTCCTACGAGCAGTACTTC CASSFRDYSYEQYF
TRBJ2-1 TRBV6-5 TRBD1 once TGTGCCAGCAGAATCCGGGACAGGGGGCTGGGTGAGCAGTTCTTC CASRIRDRGLGEQFF
TRBJ2-7 TRBV28 . . TGTGCCAGCAGTTCGCAACTAGCTGACTTCCCCTACGAGCAGTACTTC CASSSQLADFPYEQYF
TRBJ2-2 TRBV7-8 . . TGTGCCAGCAGCTTAGCGGGGGTACGCGGGGAGCTGTTTTTT CASSLAGVRGELFF
TRBJ2-3 TRBV5-4 . . TGTGCCAGCAGTTCGGCTAGCGACACAGATACGCAGTATTTT CASSSASDTDTQYF
TRBJ2-1 TRBV9 . . TGTGCCTCCCAGGGGATGAGCTCCTACAATGAGCAGTTCTTC CASQGMSSYNEQFF
TRBJ2-7 TRBV11-2 TRBD2 . TGTGCCAGCAGCTTAGGAGCGGGAGGGCCCTACGAGCAGTACTTC CASSLGAGGPYEQYF
TRBJ2-5 TRBV10-1 TRBD1 . TGCGCCAGGAAAGTGGACAGGGGAAAAGAGACCCAGTACTTC CARKVDRGKETQYF
TRBJ2-3 TRBV28 TRBD2 . TGTGCCAGCAGTTTCGGGACTAGCGGGAGGGCGAACCCCCTAAGCACAGATACGCAGTATTTT CASSFGTSGRANPLSTDTQYF
TRBJ1-3 TRBV9 . . TGTGCCAGCAGCGTATCATCCTCTGGAAACACCATATATTTT CASSVSSSGNTIYF
TRBJ1-2 TRBV28 . . TGTGCCAGCAGCCCCGGCGTACAACACAGGGTTCGAGGCTACACCTTC CASSPGVQHRVRGYTF
TRBJ2-1 TRBV6-5 . . TGTGCCAGCCGAAGGCTCGGCGGAGAGGGGGAGCAGTTCTTC CASRRLGGEGEQFF